The 28 T cell receptor beta chains given below trace back to one sample, sequenced in a study of CXCR3-negative and CXCR3-positive naive CD8 T cells. The libraries of TRB cDNA were prepared using 5' RACE with UMI labels. TCRdb reprocessed the 5' RACE reads and stores each CDR3 protein as one record, lacking DNA. The table lists approximately 70,000 distinct CDR3 sequences, with about 1.5% in the top ten. Sequenced input: naive CXCR3- CD8+ T cells from blood. Subset given: CD45RO-CCR7+CD27+CD95- naive CD8+ T cells lacking CXCR3 (TNR3-). Every receptor here comes from a human donor in good health. Some clones in this sample may be carry-over from other donors' samples.

The gene calls are TRBV6-5 and TRBJ1-1. Germline V gives CDR1 MNHEY, CDR2 SVGAGI. The CDR3 consists of 13 residues. The CDR3 spells CASSHSENTEAFF.

The chain recombines TRBV29-1 with TRBJ1-2; TCRdb designates TRBD1, a call that cannot be tested without DNA. This CDR3 has 12 amino acids. The germline V gene encodes CDR1 SQVTM and CDR2 ANQGSEA. This CDR3 is CSVEKGAYGYTF.

V is TRBV7-3 and J is TRBJ2-3. This CDR3 has 14 residues. Germline-derived CDR1 and CDR2 are SGHTA and FQGTGA. The chain's CDR3 is CASSLTALGDTQYF. Looking up the rest from reference TRBV7-3 and TRBJ2-3 gives the full variable domain: GAGVSQTPSNKVTEKGKYVELRCDPISGHTALYWYRQSLGQGPEFLIYFQGTGAADDSGLPNDRFFAVRPEGSVSTLKIQRTERGDSAVYLCASSLTALGDTQYFGPGTRLTVL.

The V and J genes are TRBV27 and TRBJ1-4. The CDR3 extends over 15 amino acids. The V gene's germline CDR1 is MNHEY and CDR2 SMNVEV (reference sequence). The CDR3 sequence is CASSLRGLSNEKLFF.

The rearrangement uses TRBV20-1 and TRBJ2-7; TCRdb lists TRBD1, though no DNA is available to test this call. From germline, CDR1 is DFQATT and CDR2 SNEGSKA (reference sequence). This CDR3 comprises 12 residues. CDR3 sequence reads: CSVQDRDVEQYF.

This chain connects TRBV12-3 or TRBV12-4 to TRBJ1-5; TCRdb names TRBD1, which stays unverified in the absence of DNA. CDR3 length: 16 residues. CDR3 region: CASSRSGYRSNQPQHF.

CDR3 amino acids: CASSPQGDTQYF. V gene TRBV14 combines with J gene TRBJ2-3; lacking DNA, the TRBD1 call made by TCRdb goes unchecked. The CDR3 spans 12 residues. Germline CDR1 SGHDN, CDR2 FVKESK.

The chain carries TRBV12-3 or TRBV12-4 and TRBJ1-1; without DNA, the TCRdb call of TRBD1 cannot be checked. The length of the CDR3 is 14 residues. The CDR3: CASSTPSLNTEAFF.

The genes are TRBV28 and TRBJ2-1; TCRdb's D gene call, TRBD2, goes unchecked for lack of DNA. The CDR3 sequence is 15 residues long. In germline, CDR1 is MDHEN, CDR2 SYDVKM. The chain's CDR3 is CASSFILAADNEQFF.

The genes are TRBV10-2 and TRBJ2-2; the TCRdb D gene call, TRBD1, has no DNA to confirm it. CDR3 length: 14 amino acids. From germline, CDR1 is WSHSY and CDR2 SAAADI. The CDR3 reads CASSGTPNTGELFF.

The chain joins TRBV7-6 to TRBJ1-3; TCRdb calls TRBD1, which cannot be checked without DNA. In germline, CDR1 is SGHVS, CDR2 FNYEAQ. The CDR3 spans 17 residues. The CDR3 here is CASSLEGAASSGNTIYF.

The rearrangement joins TRBV7-6 to TRBJ2-3. The CDR3 has 16 amino acids. Germline loops: CDR1 SGHVS, CDR2 FNYEAQ. The CDR3 reads CASSPLQYASTDTQYF.

This sequence joins TRBV27 and TRBJ1-6. The CDR3 consists of 12 residues. Germline-derived CDR1 and CDR2 are MNHEY and SMNVEV (reference sequence). The chain's CDR3 is CATRWENSPLHF.

The V gene is TRBV27, the J gene TRBJ1-1; the TCRdb D gene call, TRBD1, has no DNA to confirm it. The CDR3 length is 13 residues. Germline values: CDR1 MNHEY, CDR2 SMNVEV (reference sequence). Here the CDR3 reads CASKGAKGTEAFF.

The V and J genes are TRBV11-2 and TRBJ2-5. The length of the CDR3 is 15 residues. Germline CDR1 SGHAT, CDR2 FQNNGV. The CDR3 reads CASSLAQLQQETQYF.

The chain carries TRBV20-1 and TRBJ2-3; lacking DNA, the TRBD2 call made by TCRdb goes unchecked. CDR3 size: 14 residues. Per germline, CDR1 DFQATT and CDR2 SNEGSKA (reference sequence). CDR3: CSAASGESTDTQYF.

This chain connects TRBV21-1 to TRBJ1-5; the TCRdb D gene call, TRBD1, has no DNA to confirm it. TRBV21-1 is described as a pseudogene. The CDR3 contains 15 residues. CDR3 in amino acids: CASSKTGFRNQPQHF.

The chain employs TRBV21-1 and TRBJ2-2; checking the TCRdb D call of TRBD1 is not possible without DNA. TRBV21-1 is described as a pseudogene. CDR3 size: 16 residues. CDR3 region: CASSKSAGTGTGELFF.

The CDR3 protein is CASSYGYNEQFF. This chain links TRBV6-5 with TRBJ2-1. The CDR3 consists of 12 residues. Germline V gene sequence: CDR1 MNHEY, CDR2 SVGAGI.

This chain uses TRBV28 with TRBJ2-7; TCRdb's assignment of TRBD1 cannot be checked, as there is no DNA. The CDR3 totals 13 residues. Germline V CDR1 and CDR2: MDHEN, SYDVKM. CDR3 residues: CASSFTGIYEQYF.

This chain uses TRBV29-1 with TRBJ2-5; without DNA, the TCRdb call of TRBD1 cannot be checked. The CDR3 is 15 amino acids. Per the germline V gene, CDR1 is SQVTM and CDR2 is ANQGSEA. The CDR3 region is CSVDTGVKGQETQYF.

This chain joins TRBV5-1 and TRBJ2-7. Germline-derived CDR1 and CDR2 are SGHRS and YFSETQ. The CDR3 runs 14 residues. This CDR3 reads CASSLSDFAYEQYF.

The chain carries TRBV6-2 or TRBV6-3 and TRBJ2-1; TCRdb names TRBD2, which stays unverified in the absence of DNA. The CDR3 totals 14 residues. Germline loops: CDR1 MNHEY, CDR2 SVGEGT. CDR3 loop: CASSPTSRLDEQFF.

V is TRBV7-9 and J is TRBJ1-1. Germline V gene lookup returns CDR1 SEHNR and CDR2 FQNEAQ (reference sequence). The CDR3 runs to 13 residues. This chain's CDR3 is CASSPTGGTEAFF.

CDR3 in amino acids: CSVQGTGYEQYF. This chain links TRBV29-1 with TRBJ2-7; without DNA, the TCRdb call of TRBD1 cannot be checked. Looked up from germline, CDR1 is SQVTM and CDR2 is ANQGSEA. The CDR3 covers 12 residues.

The chain links TRBV28 to TRBJ1-2; TCRdb's D call, TRBD1, is unchecked because there is no DNA. Germline CDR1 reads MDHEN; CDR2 reads SYDVKM. The CDR3 length is 14 residues. The CDR3 reads CASSSHRAFSGYTF.

This sequence joins TRBV10-3 and TRBJ2-7; with no DNA, the TCRdb D assignment of TRBD2 cannot be verified. Germline V gene data show CDR1 as ENHRY and CDR2 as SYGVKD. The length of the CDR3 is 15 residues. The CDR3 reads CAISGGSVSSYEQYF.

This sequence joins TRBV29-1 and TRBJ2-7; TCRdb names TRBD1, which stays unverified in the absence of DNA. The CDR3 runs 11 residues. Germline CDR1 SQVTM, CDR2 ANQGSEA. This CDR3 reads CSVEDSGEQYF.